The source of this TCR beta chain is a study of T cells after yellow fever vaccination. For the study at large: The authors prepared low-cell-number fractions using SMART-Seq v4 Ultra Low Input.

One entry per CDR3 protein, called by TCRdb with MiXCR from the 5' RACE reads. The sample has a few hundred thousand distinct CDR3 sequences, roughly 4% seen once. V dropped 5 bases and J dropped 6 bases, with 13 bases sitting between them. Per germline, CDR1 ENHRY and CDR2 SYGVKD. This CDR3 spans 13 amino acids. The rearrangement links TRBV10-3 to TRBJ1-2; D gene ambiguous. The sample was PBMCs, taken 5 days after the yellow fever booster vaccination. This receptor was taken from a man aged 18 to 30 who received the YFV17D yellow fever vaccine. The CDR3 DNA is TGTGCCATCAGTTTTCTCCCCACCCATGGCTACACCTTC. Translated, it gives CAISFLPTHGYTF.